Following are 12 T cell receptor beta chains from one sample sequenced in a study of T cells in women clearing cervical HPV infection. Here immunoSEQ multiplex PCR was the method, and the copy in TCRdb shows in-frame clones only, minus some. The ten top clones account for 6% to 7%, within a sample of 20,000 to 30,000 clones. What was sequenced was blood buffy coat. All receptors derive from a woman aged 18-69 years with a cervical HPV16 infection that either progressed to CIN3+ or cleared (not recorded which).

Worth noting for this clone: The read is 3 residues too short to cover the CDR3 end, so that end is filled in from the germline J gene. This rearrangement joins TRBV7-2 to TRBJ1-1, with a weak D call TRBD1 (5 bases). With 1 base removed from V and 6 bases from J, the gap between germline ends came to 12 bases. The CDR3 has 14 residues. Germline lookup yields CDR1 SGHTA and CDR2 FQGNSA. Incomplete CDR3 DNA: TGTGCCAGCAGCTTAGTCAGACAGTCTCCTGAA. Amino acid sequence: CASSLVRQSPE. The entire CDR3 reads CASSLVRQSPEAFF.

With respect to this clone: The read halts 3 residues ahead of the CDR3 end, with the missing end drawn from the germline J gene. The J gene is TRBJ1-5, the V gene TRBV20-1, with 7 bases that match TRBD1. The CDR3 sequence is 13 residues long. Losses at the gene ends were 4 bases for V and 5 bases for J; bases not matched to a gene: 5. CDR1 and CDR2 from the germline V gene are DFQATT and SNEGSKA (reference sequence). The sequenced part of the CDR3 DNA is TGCAGTGCTATCCGGGACAGATATCAGCCC. Its translation: CSAIRDRYQP. The CDR3 as a whole reads CSAIRDRYQPQHF.

Remarks on this clone: The CDR3 end lies 3 residues beyond the end of the read and is filled in from the germline J gene. The V gene is TRBV19, the J gene TRBJ2-5, with D possibly TRBD1 on 6 matching bases. V was trimmed by 10 bases and J by 1 base, leaving 19 bases between them. CDR1 is LNHDA and CDR2 is SQIVND in the germline V gene (reference sequence). CDR3 size: 15 residues. The sequenced part of the CDR3 DNA is TGTGCCACCTCACAGGGTTGGCCACCCCAAGAGACC. It specifies CATSQGWPPQET. The entire CDR3 reads CATSQGWPPQETQYF. Using reference TRBV19 and TRBJ2-5 for the parts outside the CDR3, the full variable domain is DGGITQSPKYLFRKEGQNVTLSCEQNLNHDAMYWYRQDPGQGLRLIYYSQIVNDFQKGDIAEGYSVSREKKESFPLTVTSAQKNPTAFYLCATSQGWPPQETQYFGPGTRLLVL.

A note on this clone: The sequenced fragment ends 3 residues before the CDR3 boundary, so the rest is inferred from the germline J gene. This chain connects TRBV10-1 to TRBJ1-3; 7 bases map to TRBD1. Germline values: CDR1 WNHNN, CDR2 SYGVQD (reference sequence). V lost 3 bases and J lost 2; bases outside the gene matches: 4. CDR3 length: 15 amino acids. The CDR3 protein is CASSDSGTAGNTIYF. The sequenced part of the CDR3 DNA is TGCGCCAGCAGTGACAGCGGGACAGCTGGAAACACC.

With regard to this clone: The read halts 3 residues ahead of the CDR3 end, with the missing end drawn from the germline J gene. This chain joins TRBV13 and TRBJ2-7; a possible D gene is TRBD1 (5 bases). V was clipped by 5 bases and J by 3 bases, with 11 bases between them. This CDR3 contains 13 residues. Germline CDR1 reads PRHDT; CDR2 reads FYEKMQ (reference sequence). Partial CDR3 DNA: TGTGCCAGCAGCCCTGCGACAGTCTACGAG. Translated: CASSPATVYE. The full CDR3 is CASSPATVYEQYF.

To note about this clone: The observed sequence ends 3 residues before the CDR3 terminus, with the missing tail filled in from the germline J gene. The V gene is TRBV5-1, the J gene TRBJ2-3; D uncertain. CDR3 length equals 15 residues. Germline CDR1 is SGHRS and CDR2 is YFSETQ. V lost 0 bases and J 4 bases, leaving 12 bases between the germline ends. Partial CDR3 DNA: TGCGCCAGCAGCTTGGCCGTTGTTAGTGCAGATACG. Protein: CASSLAVVSADT. The full CDR3 sequence reads CASSLAVVSADTQYF.

Concerning this clone: Read sequence stops 3 residues before the CDR3 end, and the germline J gene provides the missing end. Other DNA sequences in this specimen translate into the identical CDR3. The chain couples TRBV7-9 to TRBJ2-7, with 8 bases identical to TRBD1. CDR1 SEHNR and CDR2 FQNEAQ come from the germline V gene (reference sequence). The CDR3 length is 15 residues. The ends lost 0 bases at V and 2 bases at J; junction bases unmatched: 3. The CDR3 bases that were read are TGTGCCAGCAGCTTAGCCGGGACAGGCGCCTACGAG. This translates into CASSLAGTGAYE. The whole CDR3 protein is CASSLAGTGAYEQYF.

Points on this clone: The read is 3 residues too short to cover the CDR3 end, so that end is filled in from the germline J gene. This chain connects TRBV5-4 to TRBJ2-7; D call uncertain. The V end was cut by 3 bases, the J end by 0 bases, with 7 bases between. Germline CDR1 is SGHNT and CDR2 is YYREEE (reference sequence). CDR3 length: 13 residues. The CDR3 loop reads CASSSINSYEQYF. The sequenced CDR3 bases are TGTGCCAGCAGCTCTATCAACTCCTACGAG. Filled out from reference TRBV5-4 and TRBJ2-7, the complete variable domain reads ETGVTQSPTHLIKTRGQQVTLRCSSQSGHNTVSWYQQALGQGPQFIFQYYREEENGRGNFPPRFSGLQFPNYSSELNVNALELDDSALYLCASSSINSYEQYFGPGTRLTVT.

About this clone: The DNA ends 3 residues before the CDR3 does, and the rest of the CDR3 is filled in from the germline J gene. The genes are TRBV20-1 and TRBJ2-1; 7 bases are a match to TRBD2. Germline lookup yields CDR1 DFQATT and CDR2 SNEGSKA (reference sequence). The CDR3 sequence is 15 residues long. Losses at the gene ends were 6 bases for V and 5 bases for J; bases not matched to a gene: 13. The CDR3 bases that were read are TGCAGTGCCCCCTCCCAGGGACTACTGAACAATGAG. It yields the protein CSAPSQGLLNNE. The whole CDR3 is CSAPSQGLLNNEQFF.

The part of the CDR3 DNA that was read is TGCAGTGCTCTTCGACAGGGATATTATGAG. It is translated as CSALRQGYYE. The complete CDR3 reads CSALRQGYYEQFF. This chain links TRBV20-1 with TRBJ2-1; 7 bases align to TRBD1. The CDR3 extends 3 residues past the end of the read, so its final part is completed from the germline J gene. V lost 5 bases to trimming and J lost 8 bases; unmatched junction nucleotides: 9. The length of the CDR3 is 13 residues. Per germline, CDR1 DFQATT and CDR2 SNEGSKA (reference sequence).

Note on this clone: The read ends 3 residues early relative to the CDR3; the germline J gene fills the gap. The genes are TRBV13 and TRBJ2-7, with 9 nucleotides matching TRBD2. V gave up 5 bases and J gave up 4 bases; unmatched junction bases: 12. The CDR3 totals 16 residues. Germline CDR1 reads PRHDT; CDR2 reads FYEKMQ (reference sequence). CDR3 amino acids: CASSTPGTSSRYEQYF. The CDR3 bases that were read are TGTGCCAGCAGCACCCCGGGGACTAGCTCTAGGTACGAG.

With regard to this clone: The missing CDR3 end, 3 residues past where the read stops, is filled in from the germline J gene. The V gene is TRBV6-2 or TRBV6-3, the J gene TRBJ2-7; D gene unclear. This CDR3 comprises 13 residues. Germline loops: CDR1 MNHEY, CDR2 SVGEGT. Trimming shortened V by 7 bases and J by 2 bases, and 12 bases separated the two germline ends. The CDR3 bases that were read are TGTGCCAGCATTAGATCTGGTGCCTACGAG. Its translation is CASIRSGAYE. Given in full, the CDR3 is CASIRSGAYEQYF.